This T cell receptor (beta chain) came from a study of blood T cell repertoires in COVID-19. Study-wide context: Nucleic acid was either cDNA or gDNA, and it came from T cells, B-cell-depleted T cells, or PBMCs.

Germline CDR1 KGHSH, CDR2 LQKENI. The CDR3 length is 14 residues. V was shortened by 2 bases and J by 5 bases, with 12 bases between the two germline ends. In the authors' workflow: From reference gene primer amplification, estimates of nucleated cell counts were derived. The protocol was immunoSEQ multiplex PCR, while the TCRdb copy is restricted to in-frame clones and leaves out a portion. V and J calls and clone size follow that table, whereas D and trimming were derived from the DNA. The sample consists of approximately 300,000 clones, nearly 90% of them appearing once. The study recruited people aged about 18 to 89 years across some 23 US areas. Cohort 3 recovered donors had two negative PCRs, clearance, or symptom resolution.

This rearrangement joins TRBV18 to TRBJ1-2; D is unresolved. The receptor was isolated from a woman in her twenties or thirties who had recovered from COVID-19. Sequencing was done on a sample of PBMCs or T cells enriched from blood (not recorded which). The CDR3, as DNA: TGTGCCAGCTCACCAGACCTCGAGGCGTATGGCTACACCTTC. Its translation is CASSPDLEAYGYTF.